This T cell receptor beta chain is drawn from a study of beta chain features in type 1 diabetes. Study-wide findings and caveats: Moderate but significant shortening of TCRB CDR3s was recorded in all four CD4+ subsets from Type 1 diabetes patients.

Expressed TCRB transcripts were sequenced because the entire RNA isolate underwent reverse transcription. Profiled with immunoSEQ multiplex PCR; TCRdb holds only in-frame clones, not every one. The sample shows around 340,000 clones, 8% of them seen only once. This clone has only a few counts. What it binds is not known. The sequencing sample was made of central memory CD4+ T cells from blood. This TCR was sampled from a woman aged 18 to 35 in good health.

The CDR3 here is CSGEIQETQYF. CDR3 nucleotide sequence: TGCAGCGGGGAGATCCAAGAGACCCAGTACTTC. The rearrangement links TRBV29-1 to TRBJ2-5, with D possibly TRBD2 on 5 matching bases. The CDR3 is made up of 11 amino acids. Germline-derived CDR1 and CDR2 are SQVTM and ANQGSEA. V was trimmed by 7 bases and J by 1 base, leaving 7 bases between them.